The 8 T cell receptor beta chains reported below all come from one sample, sequenced in a study of T cell responses to AZD1222 COVID-19 vaccine. The repertoire was sequenced with immunoSEQ multiplex PCR; TCRdb's copy has only in-frame clones and lacks some. This table has approximately 99,000 clones, about 90% appearing once. The specimen comprised peripheral blood, sampled on day 0 of AZD1222 vaccination. These receptors were taken from an adult in good health.

The chain employs TRBV9 and TRBJ2-7, with unresolved D. The germline V gene encodes CDR1 SGDLS and CDR2 YYNGEE. The CDR3 length is 17 residues. Trimming shortened V by 5 bases and J by 2 bases, and 23 bases separated the two germline ends. The CDR3 nucleotides read TGTGCCAGCAGGGTTACGGACGGCCGGATGATCACCTACGAGCAGTACGTC. It encodes CASRVTDGRMITYEQYV.

The chain uses TRBV9 and TRBJ2-2, with D unclear. The CDR3 is 13 residues long. Looked up from germline, CDR1 is SGDLS and CDR2 is YYNGEE. V gave up 4 bases and J gave up 3 bases, with 7 bases separating them. The CDR3 coding sequence is TGTGCCAGCAGCATGGAACACACCGGGGAGCTGTTTTTT. This codes for CASSMEHTGELFF.

The chain has TRBV9 and TRBJ2-5, with D perhaps matching TRBD1 (6 bases). The CDR3 sequence is 14 residues long. Trimming left V 4 bases short and J 1 base short, with 11 bases between. Germline CDR1 and CDR2: SGDLS and YYNGEE. The CDR3, as DNA: TGTGCCAGCAGCCCCGGGACATTCCAAGAGACCCAGTACTTC. This sequence encodes CASSPGTFQETQYF.

The table lists this clone with a few counts. The V call is TRBV18, the J call TRBJ1-5; 7 bases fit TRBD1. This CDR3 contains 15 residues. The V gene end was trimmed by 4 bases and the J gene end by 3 bases; junction bases not matched to a gene: 6. Germline CDR1 is KGHSH and CDR2 is LQKENI. The CDR3 DNA sequence: TGTGCCAGCTCACGTTCGGACAGGACCAATCAGCCCCAGCATTTT. Translating gives CASSRSDRTNQPQHF.

This chain joins TRBV5-8 and TRBJ1-3; D gene ambiguous. The V and J ends lost 2 bases and 4 bases respectively, with 10 bases between them. CDR1 is SGHTS and CDR2 is YDEGEE in the germline V gene. The length of the CDR3 is 14 residues. The CDR3 loop is CASSFVQRGNTIYF. The CDR3 DNA reads TGTGCCAGCAGCTTCGTACAGCGCGGAAACACCATATATTTT.

J is TRBJ2-7 and V is TRBV6-2 or TRBV6-3, with D unclear. Germline lookup yields CDR1 MNHEY and CDR2 SVGEGT. Trimming left V 6 bases short and J 3 bases short, with 15 bases between. CDR3 length equals 14 residues. For the CDR3, the DNA is TGTGCCAGCAGCCCTTCTGAACGCAGCTACGAGCAGTACGTC. Translation gives CASSPSERSYEQYV.

V is TRBV6-5 and J is TRBJ2-3, with D perhaps TRBD1 (5 bases). V lost 5 bases, J lost 5 bases, and 17 bases lay in between. This CDR3 spans 15 amino acids. Per the germline V gene, CDR1 is MNHEY and CDR2 is SVGAGI. The CDR3 DNA sequence: TGTGCCAGCAGTACAACGACAGTTTTGGGAGATACGCAGTATTTT. It specifies CASSTTTVLGDTQYF.

In DNA, the CDR3 is TGTGCCAGCAGCTTTGCAACGGGGACAGGGTGGCAGTATTTT. Its translation is CASSFATGTGWQYF. The chain combines TRBV7-3 with TRBJ2-3; 9 bases map to TRBD1. The CDR3 is made up of 14 amino acids. Looked up from germline, CDR1 is SGHTA and CDR2 is FQGTGA. The V gene end was trimmed by 3 bases and the J gene end by 11 bases; junction bases not matched to a gene: 9.